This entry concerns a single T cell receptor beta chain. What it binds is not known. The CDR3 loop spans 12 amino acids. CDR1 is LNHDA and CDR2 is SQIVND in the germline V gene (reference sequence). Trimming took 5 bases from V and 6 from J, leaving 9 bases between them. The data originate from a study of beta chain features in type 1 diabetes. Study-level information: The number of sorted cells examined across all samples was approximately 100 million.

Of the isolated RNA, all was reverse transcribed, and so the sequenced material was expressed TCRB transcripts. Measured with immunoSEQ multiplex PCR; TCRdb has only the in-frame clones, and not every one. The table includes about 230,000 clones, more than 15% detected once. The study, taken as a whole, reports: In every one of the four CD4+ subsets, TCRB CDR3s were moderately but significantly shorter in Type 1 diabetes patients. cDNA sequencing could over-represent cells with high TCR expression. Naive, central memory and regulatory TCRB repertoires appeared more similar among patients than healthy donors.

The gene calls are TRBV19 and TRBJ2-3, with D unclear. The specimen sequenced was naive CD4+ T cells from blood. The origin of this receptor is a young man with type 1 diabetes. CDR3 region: CASSFPPDTQYF. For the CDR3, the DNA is TGTGCCAGTAGTTTTCCGCCGGATACGCAGTATTTT.